Presented here are 24 T cell receptor beta chains from one specimen sequenced in a study of blood T cell repertoires in COVID-19. Profiled with immunoSEQ multiplex PCR; TCRdb holds only in-frame clones, not every one. The sample shows 200,000 to 250,000 clones, roughly nine tenths of them seen only once. The sample consisted of peripheral blood. Every receptor here comes from a man aged 60-69 years with acute or convalescent COVID-19.

This chain connects TRBV13 to TRBJ2-5; 14 bases are a match to TRBD2. This CDR3 contains 16 residues. The germline V gene encodes CDR1 PRHDT and CDR2 FYEKMQ (reference sequence). After removal of 5 bases from V and 4 bases from J, the junction contained 6 bases not matched to a gene. The chain's CDR3 is CASSPGLAGEGETQYF. CDR3 bases: TGTGCCAGCAGCCCGGGACTAGCGGGAGAGGGAGAGACCCAGTACTTC.

The rearrangement links TRBV6-5 to TRBJ1-2; the match to TRBD1 covers 8 bases. This CDR3 is 15 amino acids long. V lost 1 base, J lost 4 bases, and 5 bases stayed unmatched. Germline values: CDR1 MNHEY, CDR2 SVGAGI. CDR3 sequence: CASSYFRGQSYGYTF. CDR3 coding DNA: TGTGCCAGCAGTTACTTCAGGGGGCAGAGCTATGGCTACACCTTC.

V is TRBV30 and J is TRBJ1-1; D not resolved. V dropped 3 bases and J dropped 6 bases, with 17 bases sitting between them. The CDR3 contains 14 residues. The germline CDR1 and CDR2 sequences are GTSNPN and SVGIG (reference sequence). This CDR3 reads CAWSGSTPYAEAFF. DNA for the CDR3: TGTGCCTGGAGCGGTAGTACCCCCTACGCTGAAGCTTTCTTT.

This clone was detected only a few times. This chain links TRBV7-2 with TRBJ1-1; a weak D match, TRBD1 (6 bases). The V gene's germline CDR1 is SGHTA and CDR2 FQGNSA. Between the trimmed V and J ends, which lost 3 bases and 1 base, there was a span of 12 bases. This CDR3 region has 15 residues. The CDR3 nucleotides read TGTGCCAGCAGCTTCGCGGGGGGGGCGAACACTGAAGCTTTCTTT. This encodes CASSFAGGANTEAFF.

This chain links TRBV29-1 with TRBJ2-5; 7 nucleotides agree with TRBD2. CDR3 length: 13 amino acids. The germline gives CDR1 SQVTM, CDR2 ANQGSEA. Losses at the gene ends were 6 bases for V and 5 bases for J; bases not matched to a gene: 9. The CDR3 DNA is TGCAGCGTGGGGGGGGGAGTGTCGGAGACCCAGTACTTC. The encoded protein is CSVGGGVSETQYF. The full variable domain, rest sourced from reference TRBV29-1 and TRBJ2-5, is SAVISQKPSRDICQRGTSLTIQCQVDSQVTMMFWYRQQPGQSLTLIATANQGSEATYESGFVIDKFPISRPNLTFSTLTVSNMSPEDSSIYLCSVGGGVSETQYFGPGTRLLVL.

This clone was picked up one time. This sequence joins TRBV7-9 and TRBJ1-1; D is unclear. The CDR3 totals 14 residues. V was cut by 5 bases and J by 1 base, with 11 bases left in between. The germline CDR1 and CDR2 sequences are SEHNR and FQNEAQ (reference sequence). The CDR3 reads CASSPNAANTEAFF. DNA for the CDR3: TGTGCCAGCAGCCCTAACGCGGCGAACACTGAAGCTTTCTTT.

V usage is TRBV18 and J usage is TRBJ2-7; 11 bases are a match to TRBD1. The CDR3 is 14 residues long. Germline CDR1 and CDR2: KGHSH and LQKENI. Trimming cost V 3 bases and J 3 bases; bases outside gene matches: 1. CDR3: CASSPGQGDYEQYF. Here the CDR3 DNA reads TGTGCCAGCTCACCGGGACAGGGGGACTACGAGCAGTACTTC.

The chain joins TRBV6-1 to TRBJ1-6, with TRBD1 as a possible D gene (5 bases). The CDR3 spans 14 residues. Trimming left V 3 bases short and J 8 bases short, with 11 bases between. From germline, CDR1 is MNHNS and CDR2 SASEGT. The CDR3 loop reads CASSEGRADSPLHF. The CDR3 DNA follows: TGTGCCAGCAGTGAGGGCAGGGCGGATTCACCCCTCCACTTT.

The chain employs TRBV6-4 and TRBJ1-6; 9 bases match TRBD1. The germline V gene encodes CDR1 MRHNA and CDR2 SNTAGT. The CDR3 runs to 20 residues. Trimming took 0 bases from V and 0 from J; bases not matched to a gene: 9. The CDR3 protein is CASSDSWTGAGSSYNSPLHF. The DNA for the CDR3 is TGTGCCAGCAGTGACTCTTGGACAGGGGCGGGGAGCTCCTATAATTCACCCCTCCACTTT.

V and J are TRBV6-2 or TRBV6-3 and TRBJ2-2, with TRBD1 matching over 9 bases. Germline CDR1 MNHEY, CDR2 SVGEGT. Losses at the gene ends were 6 bases for V and 2 bases for J; bases not matched to a gene: 13. The length of the CDR3 is 18 residues. The CDR3 DNA reads TGTGCCAGCAGCGCCCCGAACCGACAGGGGGTAAACACCGGGGAGCTGTTTTTT. Encoded protein: CASSAPNRQGVNTGELFF.

V gene TRBV7-3 combines with J gene TRBJ2-6; TRBD1 aligns across 8 bases. The CDR3 runs to 19 residues. The ends lost 4 bases at V and 0 bases at J; junction bases unmatched: 11. CDR1 is SGHTA, CDR2 FQGTGA, per germline. In DNA form, the CDR3 reads TGTGCCAGCAGCTCGCTTCCGGGACAGGCCTTCTCTGGGGCCAACGTCCTGACTTTC. Its protein is CASSSLPGQAFSGANVLTF.

This rearrangement joins TRBV5-8 to TRBJ2-5; maybe TRBD2 (6 bases). V was cut by 3 bases and J by 5 bases, with 14 bases left in between. The CDR3 totals 14 residues. CDR1 and CDR2 from the germline V gene are SGHTS and YDEGEE. For the CDR3, the DNA is TGTGCCAGCAGCTCGGGACTCCACCCGGAGACCCAGTACTTC. Amino acids: CASSSGLHPETQYF.

V is TRBV10-3 and J is TRBJ1-5; 7 bases agree with TRBD1. Germline lookup yields CDR1 ENHRY and CDR2 SYGVKD. The CDR3 has 15 amino acids. J gave up 6 bases and V 3 bases, and 8 bases lay outside the gene matches. The CDR3 spells CAISDRQGSTQPQHF. For the CDR3, the DNA is TGTGCCATCAGTGATCGACAGGGAAGTACTCAGCCCCAGCATTTT.

The chain carries TRBV4-2 and TRBJ2-2; 10 nucleotides line up with TRBD2. The germline gives CDR1 LGHNA, CDR2 YNFKEQ. The CDR3 consists of 16 residues. Unmatched junction bases numbered 3, after V lost 0 bases and J lost 5 bases. CDR3 sequence: CASSQEASGRTGELFF. CDR3 coding DNA: TGTGCCAGCAGCCAAGAGGCTAGCGGGAGAACCGGGGAGCTGTTTTTT.

J is TRBJ2-7 and V is TRBV20-1, with TRBD2 identical over 7 bases. Germline V lookup: CDR1 DFQATT, CDR2 SNEGSKA (reference sequence). Losses at the gene ends were 2 bases for V and 6 bases for J; bases not matched to a gene: 1. The CDR3 has 11 residues. The CDR3 protein is CSARPGGEQYF. In DNA, the CDR3 is TGCAGTGCTAGACCGGGAGGCGAGCAGTACTTC.

This sequence joins TRBV24-1 and TRBJ1-5, with TRBD1 identical over 9 bases. The CDR3 is 16 amino acids. V trimming: 3 bases; J trimming: 4 bases; junction bases outside the gene matches: 6. The germline V gene has CDR1 KGHDR and CDR2 SFDVKD. CDR3 DNA: TGTGCCACCAGTGATATGGGACAGGGAGGAAATCAGCCCCAGCATTTT. Translated, it gives CATSDMGQGGNQPQHF.

The chain has TRBV27 and TRBJ2-5; unclear D gene. The CDR3 spans 13 residues. V was clipped by 2 bases and J by 5 bases, with 9 bases between them. Germline V lookup: CDR1 MNHEY, CDR2 SMNVEV (reference sequence). DNA of the CDR3: TGTGCCAGCAGTTTAAAGCTTTGGGAGACCCAGTACTTC. It translates to CASSLKLWETQYF.

This rearrangement joins TRBV2 to TRBJ1-5; 7 positions match TRBD1. This CDR3 region has 16 residues. Germline-derived CDR1 and CDR2 are SNHLY and FYNNEI. With 6 bases clipped from V and 1 base from J, the junction kept 9 bases outside the gene matches. CDR3 region: CASSISTGSSNQPQHF. Here the CDR3 DNA reads TGTGCCAGCAGCATCTCGACAGGGTCAAGCAATCAGCCCCAGCATTTT.

The rearrangement uses TRBV24-1 and TRBJ1-5, with D tentatively TRBD1 (5 bases). Between the trimmed V and J ends, which lost 6 bases and 2 bases, there was a span of 16 bases. This CDR3 has 16 residues. The germline V gene has CDR1 KGHDR and CDR2 SFDVKD. CDR3 nucleotides: TGTGCCACCAGTCCGGACGGGGGTGGTGGCAATCAGCCCCAGCATTTT. Amino acid sequence: CATSPDGGGGNQPQHF.

The rearrangement joins TRBV11-3 to TRBJ2-5; 7 nucleotides match TRBD2. CDR3 length equals 15 residues. With V trimmed by 5 bases and J by 4 bases, 10 bases remained unmatched. Looked up from germline, CDR1 is SGHNT and CDR2 is YENEEA. CDR3 in DNA: TGTGCCAGCAGCCCCCCGGGGAGGGGAGTAGAGACCCAGTACTTC. It is translated as CASSPPGRGVETQYF.

The chain joins TRBV28 to TRBJ2-3; tentatively, D is TRBD1 (6 bases). The germline V gene encodes CDR1 MDHEN and CDR2 SYDVKM. The CDR3 is made up of 15 amino acids. V was cut by 3 bases and J by 8 bases, with 18 bases left in between. CDR3 residues: CASSFLDRDRGTQYF. As DNA, the CDR3 is TGTGCCAGCAGTTTTTTGGACAGAGACCGAGGTACGCAGTATTTT.

The genes are TRBV5-6 and TRBJ2-5; maybe TRBD1 (6 bases). The germline V gene has CDR1 SGHDT and CDR2 YYEEEE. The CDR3 length is 14 residues. V was pared by 1 base and J by 2 bases, with 9 bases between. The CDR3 nucleotides are TGTGCCAGCAGCTTGACAGGGCAACAAGAGACCCAGTACTTC. Its protein product is CASSLTGQQETQYF.

The chain combines TRBV5-8 with TRBJ1-3; 7 bases fit TRBD1. The CDR3 is 14 amino acids. The germline V gene has CDR1 SGHTS and CDR2 YDEGEE. Trimming at V came to 4 bases and at J to 3 bases, leaving 4 bases not matched to a gene. The CDR3 here is CASSPTGRGNTIYF. Here the CDR3 DNA reads TGTGCCAGCAGCCCGACAGGGCGTGGAAACACCATATATTTT.

The chain couples TRBV6-1 to TRBJ2-6; the D gene is possibly TRBD2 (6 bases). This CDR3 is 17 amino acids long. Germline assignment: CDR1 MNHNS and CDR2 SASEGT. V lost 3 bases and J lost 0, with 12 bases in between. CDR3 amino acids: CASSDRAGSSGANVLTF. CDR3 DNA: TGTGCCAGCAGTGACAGGGCGGGAAGCTCTGGGGCCAACGTCCTGACTTTC.